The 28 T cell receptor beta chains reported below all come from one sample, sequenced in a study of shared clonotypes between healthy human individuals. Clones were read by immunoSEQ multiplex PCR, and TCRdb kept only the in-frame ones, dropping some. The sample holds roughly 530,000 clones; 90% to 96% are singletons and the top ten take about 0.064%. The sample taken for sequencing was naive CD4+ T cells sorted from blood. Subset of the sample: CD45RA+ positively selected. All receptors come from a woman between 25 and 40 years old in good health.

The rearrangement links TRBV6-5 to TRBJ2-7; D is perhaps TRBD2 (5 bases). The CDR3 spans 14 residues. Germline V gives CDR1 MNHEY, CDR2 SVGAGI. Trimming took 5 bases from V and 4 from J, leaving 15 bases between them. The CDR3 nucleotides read TGTGCCAGCAGTAACGGGATTCTTGTTTACGAGCAGTACTTC. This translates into CASSNGILVYEQYF.

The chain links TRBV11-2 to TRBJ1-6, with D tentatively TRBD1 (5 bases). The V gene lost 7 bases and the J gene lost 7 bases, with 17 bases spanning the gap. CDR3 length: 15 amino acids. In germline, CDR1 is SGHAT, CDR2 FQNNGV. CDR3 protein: CASIPNQGTNSPLHF. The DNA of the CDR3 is TGTGCCAGCATCCCAAATCAGGGTACGAATTCACCCCTCCACTTT.

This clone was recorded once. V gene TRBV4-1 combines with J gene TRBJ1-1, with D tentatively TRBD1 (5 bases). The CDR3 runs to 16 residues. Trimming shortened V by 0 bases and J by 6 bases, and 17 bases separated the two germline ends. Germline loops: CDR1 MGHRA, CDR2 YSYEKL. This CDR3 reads CASSQDRAGIRSEAFF. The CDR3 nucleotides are TGCGCCAGCAGCCAAGATCGAGCAGGGATACGGTCTGAAGCTTTCTTT.

CDR3 coding DNA: TGTGCCAGTAGTTCCAGGGGTGGCCGGCCCCAGCATTTT. Translation gives CASSSRGGRPQHF. The rearrangement uses TRBV19 and TRBJ1-5; tentatively, D is TRBD1 (6 bases). The CDR3 consists of 13 residues. The germline CDR1 and CDR2 sequences are LNHDA and SQIVND (reference sequence). Trimming removed 5 bases from V and 9 bases from J, with 14 bases in between.

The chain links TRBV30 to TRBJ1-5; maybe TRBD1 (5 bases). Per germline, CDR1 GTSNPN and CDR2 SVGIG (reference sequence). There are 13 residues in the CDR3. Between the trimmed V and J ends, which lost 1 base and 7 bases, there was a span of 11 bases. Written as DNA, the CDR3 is TGTGCCTGGAGTGCTGGGGGAGGGCAGCCCCAGCATTTT. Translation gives CAWSAGGGQPQHF. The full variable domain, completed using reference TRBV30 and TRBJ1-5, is SQTIHQWPATLVQPVGSPLSLECTVEGTSNPNLYWYRQAAGRGLQLLFYSVGIGQISSEVPQNLSASRPQDRQFILSSKKLLLSDSGFYLCAWSAGGGQPQHFGDGTRLSIL.

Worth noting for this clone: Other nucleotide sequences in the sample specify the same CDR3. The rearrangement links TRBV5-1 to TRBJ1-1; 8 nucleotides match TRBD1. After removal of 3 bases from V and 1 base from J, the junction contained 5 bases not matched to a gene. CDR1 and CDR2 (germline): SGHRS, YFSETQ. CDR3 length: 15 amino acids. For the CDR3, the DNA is TGCGCCAGCAGCTCCGGACAGGGATCGAACACTGAAGCTTTCTTT. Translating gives CASSSGQGSNTEAFF.

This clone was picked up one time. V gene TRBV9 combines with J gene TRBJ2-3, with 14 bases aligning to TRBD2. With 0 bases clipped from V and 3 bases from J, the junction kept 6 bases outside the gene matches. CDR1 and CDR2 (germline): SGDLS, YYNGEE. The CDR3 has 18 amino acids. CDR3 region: CASSVAGGLAGGTDTQYF. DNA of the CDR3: TGTGCCAGCAGCGTAGCAGGAGGACTAGCGGGAGGTACAGATACGCAGTATTTT.

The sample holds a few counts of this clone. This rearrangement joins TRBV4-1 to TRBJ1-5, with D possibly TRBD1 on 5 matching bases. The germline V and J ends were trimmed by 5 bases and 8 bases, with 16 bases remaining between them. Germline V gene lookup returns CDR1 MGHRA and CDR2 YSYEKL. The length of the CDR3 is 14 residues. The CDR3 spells CASSTLEGSEPQHF. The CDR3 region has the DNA TGCGCCAGCAGCACCCTGGAGGGGTCAGAGCCCCAGCATTTT.

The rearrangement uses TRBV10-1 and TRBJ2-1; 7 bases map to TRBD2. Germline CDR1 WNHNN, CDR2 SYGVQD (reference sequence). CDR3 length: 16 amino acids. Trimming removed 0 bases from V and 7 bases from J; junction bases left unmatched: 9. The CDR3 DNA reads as TGCGCCAGCAGTGAGTCGTTGGCGGGAGCTCAAAATGAGCAGTTCTTC. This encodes CASSESLAGAQNEQFF.

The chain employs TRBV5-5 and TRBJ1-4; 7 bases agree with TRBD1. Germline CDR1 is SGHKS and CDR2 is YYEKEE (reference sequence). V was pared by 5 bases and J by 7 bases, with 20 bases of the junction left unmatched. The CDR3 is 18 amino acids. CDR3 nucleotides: TGTGCCAGCAGTTTGACTTCTACTTTTACAGGGGACAGTGAAAAACTGTTTTTT. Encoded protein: CASSLTSTFTGDSEKLFF.

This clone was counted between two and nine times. The CDR3 loop reads CSVVVGLQSYEQYF. The CDR3 DNA sequence: TGCAGCGTTGTAGTTGGACTCCAATCCTACGAGCAGTACTTC. The chain carries TRBV29-1 and TRBJ2-7; perhaps TRBD2 as D (5 bases). Germline lookup yields CDR1 SQVTM and CDR2 ANQGSEA. The CDR3 consists of 14 residues. V gave up 4 bases and J gave up 1 base, with 14 bases separating them.

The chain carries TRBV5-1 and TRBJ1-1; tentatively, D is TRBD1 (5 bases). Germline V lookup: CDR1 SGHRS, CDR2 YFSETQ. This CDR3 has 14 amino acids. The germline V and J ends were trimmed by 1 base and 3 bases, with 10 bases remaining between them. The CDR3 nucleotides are TGCGCCAGCAGCTTGAGGGCGGGGCACACTGAAGCTTTCTTT. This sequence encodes CASSLRAGHTEAFF.

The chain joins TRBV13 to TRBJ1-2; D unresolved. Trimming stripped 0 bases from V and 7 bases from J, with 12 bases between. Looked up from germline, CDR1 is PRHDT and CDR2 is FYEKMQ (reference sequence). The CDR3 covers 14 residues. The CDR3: CASSLGGRPSGYTF. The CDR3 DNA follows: TGTGCCAGCAGCTTAGGGGGTCGTCCTTCTGGCTACACCTTC.

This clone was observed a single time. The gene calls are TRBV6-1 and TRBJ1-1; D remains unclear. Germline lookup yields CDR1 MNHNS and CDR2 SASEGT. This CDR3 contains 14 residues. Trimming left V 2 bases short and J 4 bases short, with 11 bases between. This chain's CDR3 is CASSEPEPGTEAFF. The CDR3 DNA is TGTGCCAGCAGTGAACCAGAACCGGGCACTGAAGCTTTCTTT.

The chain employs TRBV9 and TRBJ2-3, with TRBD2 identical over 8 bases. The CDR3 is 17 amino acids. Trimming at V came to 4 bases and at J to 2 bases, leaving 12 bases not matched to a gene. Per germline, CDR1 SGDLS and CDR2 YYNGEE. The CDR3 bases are TGTGCCAGCAGCTTGGGTAAGCGGGGGCGGTACACAGATACGCAGTATTTT. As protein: CASSLGKRGRYTDTQYF.

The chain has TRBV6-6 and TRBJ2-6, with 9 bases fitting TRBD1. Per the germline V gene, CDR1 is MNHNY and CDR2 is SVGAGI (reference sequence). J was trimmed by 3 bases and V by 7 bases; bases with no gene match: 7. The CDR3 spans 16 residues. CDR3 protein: CASTRDRAFGANVLTF. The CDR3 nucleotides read TGTGCCAGCACCCGGGACAGGGCGTTTGGGGCCAACGTCCTGACTTTC.

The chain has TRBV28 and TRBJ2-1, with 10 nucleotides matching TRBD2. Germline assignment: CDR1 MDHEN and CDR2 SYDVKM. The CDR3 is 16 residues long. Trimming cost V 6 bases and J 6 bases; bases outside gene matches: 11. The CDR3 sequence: CASRRLGTSEGNEQFF. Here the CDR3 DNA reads TGTGCCAGCAGACGTCTCGGGACTAGCGAGGGCAATGAGCAGTTCTTC.

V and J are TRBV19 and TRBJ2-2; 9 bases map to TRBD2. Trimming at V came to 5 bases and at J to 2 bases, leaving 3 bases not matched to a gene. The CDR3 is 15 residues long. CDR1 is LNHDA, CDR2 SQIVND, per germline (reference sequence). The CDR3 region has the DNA TGTGCCAGTAGTGTGGGACTAGCCAACACCGGGGAGCTGTTTTTT. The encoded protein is CASSVGLANTGELFF.

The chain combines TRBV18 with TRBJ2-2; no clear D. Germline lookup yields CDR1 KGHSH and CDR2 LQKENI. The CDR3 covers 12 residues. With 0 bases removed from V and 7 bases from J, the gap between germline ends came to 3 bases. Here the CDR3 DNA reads TGTGCCAGCTCACCACCGAACGGGGAGCTGTTTTTT. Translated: CASSPPNGELFF.

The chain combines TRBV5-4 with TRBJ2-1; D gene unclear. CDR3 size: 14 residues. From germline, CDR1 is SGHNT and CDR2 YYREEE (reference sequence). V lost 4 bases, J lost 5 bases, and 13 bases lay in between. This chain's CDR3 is CASSPPRADNEQFF. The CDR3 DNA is TGTGCCAGCAGCCCGCCCCGGGCGGACAATGAGCAGTTCTTC.

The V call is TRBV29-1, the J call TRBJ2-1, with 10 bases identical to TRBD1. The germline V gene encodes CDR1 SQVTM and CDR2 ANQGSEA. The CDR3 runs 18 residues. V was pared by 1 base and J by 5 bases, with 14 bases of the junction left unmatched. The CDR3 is CSVEGLGQGRALDNEQFF. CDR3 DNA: TGCAGCGTTGAAGGTTTGGGACAGGGGCGTGCTCTGGACAATGAGCAGTTCTTC.

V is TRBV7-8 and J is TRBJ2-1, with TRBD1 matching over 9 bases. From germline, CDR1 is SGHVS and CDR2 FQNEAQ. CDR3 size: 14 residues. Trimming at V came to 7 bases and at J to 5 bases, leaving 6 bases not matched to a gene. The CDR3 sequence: CASNHRDRDNEQFF. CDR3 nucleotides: TGTGCCAGCAACCACCGGGACAGGGACAATGAGCAGTTCTTC.

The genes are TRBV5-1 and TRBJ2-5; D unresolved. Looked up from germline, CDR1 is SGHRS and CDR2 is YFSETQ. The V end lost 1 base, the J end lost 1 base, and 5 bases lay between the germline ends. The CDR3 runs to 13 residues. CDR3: CASSLPFQETQYF. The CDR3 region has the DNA TGCGCCAGCAGCTTGCCATTCCAAGAGACCCAGTACTTC.

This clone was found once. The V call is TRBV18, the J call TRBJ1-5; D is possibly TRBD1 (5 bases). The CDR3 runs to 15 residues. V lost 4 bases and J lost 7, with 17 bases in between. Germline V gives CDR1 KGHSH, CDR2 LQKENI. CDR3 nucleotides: TGTGCCAGCTCACAAACTAACAGGTATAGACAGCCCCAGCATTTT. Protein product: CASSQTNRYRQPQHF.

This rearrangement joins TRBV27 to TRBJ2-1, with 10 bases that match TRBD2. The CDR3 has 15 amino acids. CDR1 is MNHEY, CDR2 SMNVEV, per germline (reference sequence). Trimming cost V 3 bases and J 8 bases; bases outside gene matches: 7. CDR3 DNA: TGTGCCAGCAGTTTTGGGAGTAGCGGGAGGTATGAGCAGTTCTTC. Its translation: CASSFGSSGRYEQFF.

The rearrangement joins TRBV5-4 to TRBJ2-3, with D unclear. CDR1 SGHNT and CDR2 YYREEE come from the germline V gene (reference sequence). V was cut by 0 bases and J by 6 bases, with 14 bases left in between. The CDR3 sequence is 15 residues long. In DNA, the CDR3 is TGTGCCAGCAGCTTGGCTAGTCGGGCGTCGGATACGCAGTATTTT. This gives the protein CASSLASRASDTQYF.

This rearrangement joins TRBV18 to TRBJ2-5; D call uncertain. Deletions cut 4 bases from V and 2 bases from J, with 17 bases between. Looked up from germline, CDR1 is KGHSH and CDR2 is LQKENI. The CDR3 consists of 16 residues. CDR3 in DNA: TGTGCCAGCTCACTCAAAGTACTCGGACGGCAAGAGACCCAGTACTTC. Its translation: CASSLKVLGRQETQYF.

CDR3 amino acids: CASSRTVNTEAFF. The CDR3 DNA sequence: TGTGCCAGCAGCAGAACAGTGAACACTGAAGCTTTCTTT. The rearrangement joins TRBV7-3 to TRBJ1-1; no definite D call. Germline CDR1 SGHTA, CDR2 FQGTGA. V dropped 5 bases and J dropped 0 bases, with 7 bases sitting between them. The CDR3 covers 13 residues.